The source of this TCR beta chain is a study of blood T cell repertoires in COVID-19 (dated by TCRdb to 2018 to 2020). For the study in its entirety: The collaborator samples originated in the United States, Italy and Spain and spanned the acute and convalescent phases of COVID-19. The prospective study material was composed of cDNA or gDNA derived from T cells, B-cell-depleted T cells, or PBMCs. The dataset comprised deeply sampled blood TCRbeta repertoires from subjects exposed to, actively infected with, or recovered from COVID-19. A freely available public database, intended as a resource for researchers studying the immune response to SARS-CoV-2, is where the repertoires were released. Samples came from the ongoing ImmuneRACE study (first 160 participants) plus 1,254 subjects from 6 global collaborators. Sample metadata almost always included a de-identified subject ID, COVID-19 status, age in years and sex. Where available, HLA class I and class II types were obtained from metadata supplied by the sample provider rather than from assay-based typing. On the study overall, not on this receptor specifically: How much clinical and demographic metadata was included differed by source and by participant, and the metadata was provided uncurated.

The immunoSEQ Assay, a bias-controlled multiplex PCR, was used to amplify TCRbeta CDR3 regions from genomic DNA. In the paper's pipeline: The number of nucleated cells in each sample was estimated by amplification of reference gene primers within the assay. To quantify the absolute abundance of each unique TCRbeta CDR3 rearrangement, sequence reads were collapsed and filtered. Productive Simpson clonality was computed per sample as the square root of Simpson's diversity index over productive rearrangements. The table was pulled from immuneACCESS by TCRdb, which kept in-frame rearrangements only. Such tables lose some clones; where checked, under half of the loss comes from unresolved V genes, and the rest has no known cause. V, J and clone size derive from that table, while D and trimming were established from the DNA sequence. The sample data list fewer than 250,000 clones, and 82% of these were observed just once. Over 9.5% of the sample comes from the top ten.

The collaborating institutions used their own protocols to collect whole blood in K2EDTA tubes. Collaborator samples were shipped for TCRbeta analysis as frozen whole blood, isolated PBMCs, or DNA extracted from either sample type. Based on the germline V gene (reference sequence), the CDR1 and CDR2 sequences are DFQATT and SNEGSKA. V has 3 bases trimmed and J has 3 bases trimmed; junction bases matching no gene number 14. CDR3 length: 17 amino acids, cysteine to phenylalanine. Only CDR3 DNA remains: 51 bases, in frame from the first base. Worth noting for this clone: Its antigen remains unidentified. One base away there is no much larger clone; base qualities are not given.

Input material: peripheral blood. This clonotype originated in a woman in her forties with acute or convalescent COVID-19. The chain is assembled from TRBV20-1 and TRBJ1-5, with TRBD1 identical over 7 junction bases. The CDR3 here reads CSASLLGGAADNQPQHF. The DNA is as follows: TGCAGTGCTAGTCTGTTAGGGGGCGCGGCCGACAATCAGCCCCAGCATTTT.